This TCR beta chain was recorded in a study of T cells in localized non-small cell lung cancer. Using immunoSEQ multiplex PCR, the repertoire was profiled, and TCRdb retains in-frame clones only, with some absent. The sample lists some 40,000 clones, approximately 94% occurring once. The source is a female donor over 55 with stage I lung adenocarcinoma. The sequences come from peripheral blood, collected before any cancer treatment.

In DNA, the CDR3 is TGTGCCAGCAGCTCTGACAGGGGGCAGGAGTCAGCTTTCTTT. Translation: CASSSDRGQESAFF. The V and J genes are TRBV28 and TRBJ1-1; the match to TRBD1 covers 10 bases. The junction had 11 bases not matched to a gene; V was cut back by 6 bases and J by 10 bases. The CDR3 is made up of 14 amino acids. CDR1 and CDR2 from the germline V gene are MDHEN and SYDVKM.